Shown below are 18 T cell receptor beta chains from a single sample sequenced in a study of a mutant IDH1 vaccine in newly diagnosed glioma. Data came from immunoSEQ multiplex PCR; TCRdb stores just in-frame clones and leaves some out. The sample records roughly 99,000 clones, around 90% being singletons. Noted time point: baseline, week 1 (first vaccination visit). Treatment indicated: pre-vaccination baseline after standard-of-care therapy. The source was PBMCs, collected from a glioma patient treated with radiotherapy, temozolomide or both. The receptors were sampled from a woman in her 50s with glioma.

CDR3 in DNA: TGCGCCAGCAGCCCTTCTGCGTTTGGGGTGAACACTGAAGCTTTCTTT. Translating it yields CASSPSAFGVNTEAFF. The genes are TRBV5-1 and TRBJ1-1; D not resolved. CDR1 SGHRS and CDR2 YFSETQ come from the germline V gene. This CDR3 spans 16 amino acids. Deletions cut 4 bases from V and 0 bases from J, with 16 bases between.

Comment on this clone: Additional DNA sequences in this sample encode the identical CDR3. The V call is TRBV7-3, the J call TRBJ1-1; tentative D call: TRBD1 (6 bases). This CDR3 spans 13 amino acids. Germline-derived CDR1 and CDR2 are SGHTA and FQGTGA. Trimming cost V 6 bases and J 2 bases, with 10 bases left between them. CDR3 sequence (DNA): TGTGCCAGCAGTGCAGGGGCCAACACTGAAGCTTTCTTT. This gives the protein CASSAGANTEAFF.

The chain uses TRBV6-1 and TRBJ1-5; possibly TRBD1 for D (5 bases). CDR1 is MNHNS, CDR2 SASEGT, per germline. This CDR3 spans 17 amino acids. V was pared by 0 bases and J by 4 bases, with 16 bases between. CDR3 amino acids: CASSEALRGLGNQPQHF. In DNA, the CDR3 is TGTGCCAGCAGTGAAGCGCTTCGGGGACTGGGGAATCAGCCCCAGCATTTT.

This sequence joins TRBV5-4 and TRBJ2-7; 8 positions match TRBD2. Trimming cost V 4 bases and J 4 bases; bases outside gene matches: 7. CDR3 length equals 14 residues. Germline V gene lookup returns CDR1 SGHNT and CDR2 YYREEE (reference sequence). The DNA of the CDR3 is TGTGCCAGCAGCGGAACCAGCGGGAGATACGAGCAGTACTTC. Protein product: CASSGTSGRYEQYF.

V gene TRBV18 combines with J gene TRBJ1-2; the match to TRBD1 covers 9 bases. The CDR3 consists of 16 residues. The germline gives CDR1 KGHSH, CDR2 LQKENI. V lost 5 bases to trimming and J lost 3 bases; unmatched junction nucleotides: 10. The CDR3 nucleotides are TGTGCCAGCTCAGCGCAAACAGGGGGCTTGGACTATGGCTACACCTTC. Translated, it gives CASSAQTGGLDYGYTF.

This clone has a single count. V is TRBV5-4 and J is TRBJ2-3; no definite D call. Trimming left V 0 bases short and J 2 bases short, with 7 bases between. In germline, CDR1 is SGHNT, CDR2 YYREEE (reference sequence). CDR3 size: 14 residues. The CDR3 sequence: CASSLVAATDTQYF. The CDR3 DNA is TGTGCCAGCAGCTTGGTGGCAGCCACAGATACGCAGTATTTT.

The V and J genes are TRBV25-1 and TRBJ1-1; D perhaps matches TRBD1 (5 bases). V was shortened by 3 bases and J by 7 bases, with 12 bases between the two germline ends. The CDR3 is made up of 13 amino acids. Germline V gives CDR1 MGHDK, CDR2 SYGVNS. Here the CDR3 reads CASSDPFRVEAFF. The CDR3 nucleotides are TGTGCCAGCAGTGATCCTTTCAGGGTTGAAGCTTTCTTT.

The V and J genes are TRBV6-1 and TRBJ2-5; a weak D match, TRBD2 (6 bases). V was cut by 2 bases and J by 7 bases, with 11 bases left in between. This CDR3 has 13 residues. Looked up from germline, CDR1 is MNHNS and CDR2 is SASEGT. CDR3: CASSESRSGTQYF. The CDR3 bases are TGTGCCAGCAGTGAATCCCGTAGCGGGACCCAGTACTTC.

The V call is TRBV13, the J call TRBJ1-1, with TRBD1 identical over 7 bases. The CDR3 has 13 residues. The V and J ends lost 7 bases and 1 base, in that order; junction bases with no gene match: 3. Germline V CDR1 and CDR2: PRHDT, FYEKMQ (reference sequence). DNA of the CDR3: TGTGCCAGCAAAGGGGGCCCGAACACTGAAGCTTTCTTT. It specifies CASKGGPNTEAFF.

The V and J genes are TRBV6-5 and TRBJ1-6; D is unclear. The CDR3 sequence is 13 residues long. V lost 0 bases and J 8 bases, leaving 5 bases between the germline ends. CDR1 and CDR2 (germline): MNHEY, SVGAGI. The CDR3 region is CASSYSGDSPLHF. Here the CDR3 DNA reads TGTGCCAGCAGTTACTCTGGGGATTCACCCCTCCACTTT.

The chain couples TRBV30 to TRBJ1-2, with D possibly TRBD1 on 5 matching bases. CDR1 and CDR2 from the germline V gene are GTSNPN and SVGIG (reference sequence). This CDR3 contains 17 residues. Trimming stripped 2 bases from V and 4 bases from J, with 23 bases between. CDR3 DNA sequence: TGTGCCTGGAGTACGGGTCAGGGCAGGGTTTGGGGCTATGGCTACACCTTC. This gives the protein CAWSTGQGRVWGYGYTF.

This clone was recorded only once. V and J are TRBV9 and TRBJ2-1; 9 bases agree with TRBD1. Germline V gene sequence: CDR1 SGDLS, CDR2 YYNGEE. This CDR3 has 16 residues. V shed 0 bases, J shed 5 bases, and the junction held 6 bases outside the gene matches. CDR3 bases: TGTGCCAGCAGCGTAGGCCGGGACAGGGTAAACAATGAGCAGTTCTTC. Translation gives CASSVGRDRVNNEQFF.

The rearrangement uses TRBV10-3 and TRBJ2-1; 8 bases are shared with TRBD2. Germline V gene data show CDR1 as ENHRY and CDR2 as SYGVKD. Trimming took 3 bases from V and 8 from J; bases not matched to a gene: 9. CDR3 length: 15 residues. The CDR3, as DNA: TGTGCCATCAGTGAAGCGGGAGTAGTGATCGATGAGCAGTTCTTC. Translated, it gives CAISEAGVVIDEQFF.

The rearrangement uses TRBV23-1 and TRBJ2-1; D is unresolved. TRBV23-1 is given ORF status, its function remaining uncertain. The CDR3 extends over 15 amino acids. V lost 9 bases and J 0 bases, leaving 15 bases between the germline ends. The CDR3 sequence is CASQWAPPSYNEQFF. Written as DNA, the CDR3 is TGCGCCAGTCAGTGGGCGCCGCCCTCCTACAATGAGCAGTTCTTC.

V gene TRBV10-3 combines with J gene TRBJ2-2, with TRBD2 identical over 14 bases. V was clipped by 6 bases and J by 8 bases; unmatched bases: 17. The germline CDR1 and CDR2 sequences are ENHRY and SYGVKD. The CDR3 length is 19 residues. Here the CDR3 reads CAISYITMGLAGVRGELFF. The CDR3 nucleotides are TGTGCCATCAGCTATATTACCATGGGACTAGCGGGAGTGCGGGGGGAGCTGTTTTTT.

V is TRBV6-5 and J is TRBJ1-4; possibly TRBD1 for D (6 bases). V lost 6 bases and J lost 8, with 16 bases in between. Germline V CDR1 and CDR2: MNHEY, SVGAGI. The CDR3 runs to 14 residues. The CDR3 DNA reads TGTGCCAGCAGCCCTATCTTCGGGGGCGAAAAACTGTTTTTT. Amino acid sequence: CASSPIFGGEKLFF.

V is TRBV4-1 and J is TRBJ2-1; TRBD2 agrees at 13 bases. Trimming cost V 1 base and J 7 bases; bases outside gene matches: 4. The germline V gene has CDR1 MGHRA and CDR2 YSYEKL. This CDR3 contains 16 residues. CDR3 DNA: TGCGCCAGCAGCCAAGGTTTGACTAGCGGGAGGAATGAGCAGTTCTTC. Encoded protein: CASSQGLTSGRNEQFF.

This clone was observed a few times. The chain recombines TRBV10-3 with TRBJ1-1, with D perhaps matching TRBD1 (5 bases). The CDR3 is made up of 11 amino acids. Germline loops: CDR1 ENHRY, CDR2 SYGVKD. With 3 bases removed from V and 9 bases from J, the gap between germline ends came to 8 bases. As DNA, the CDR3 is TGTGCCATCAGTGATGGGGGAAAAGCTTTCTTT. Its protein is CAISDGGKAFF.